One and the same sample provided the 18 T cell receptor beta chains below, sequenced in a study of blood T cell repertoires in COVID-19. Profiled with immunoSEQ multiplex PCR; TCRdb holds only in-frame clones, not every one. The table has some 180,000 clones, around 80% seen once; the top ten hold around 2.8%. The sequencing input was peripheral blood. These receptors were obtained from a woman older than 75 with active or convalescent COVID-19.

The chain couples TRBV19 to TRBJ2-7, with D perhaps TRBD1 (6 bases). Germline CDR1 reads LNHDA; CDR2 reads SQIVND (reference sequence). V lost 7 bases to trimming and J lost 1 base, with 14 bases between them. CDR3 length: 14 amino acids. The CDR3 DNA follows: TGTGCCAGTACACAACCAGGGGAATCCTACGAGCAGTACTTC. Amino acids: CASTQPGESYEQYF. The full variable domain, rest sourced from reference TRBV19 and TRBJ2-7, is DGGITQSPKYLFRKEGQNVTLSCEQNLNHDAMYWYRQDPGQGLRLIYYSQIVNDFQKGDIAEGYSVSREKKESFPLTVTSAQKNPTAFYLCASTQPGESYEQYFGPGTRLTVT.

This clone was recorded a few times. The chain couples TRBV6-5 to TRBJ1-1; D gene uncertain. Germline values: CDR1 MNHEY, CDR2 SVGAGI. The V gene lost 7 bases and the J gene lost 1 base, with 16 bases spanning the gap. The CDR3 loop spans 15 amino acids. CDR3 in DNA: TGTGCCAGCATTCTCCCCCCTGGCGGGAACACTGAAGCTTTCTTT. Amino acids: CASILPPGGNTEAFF.

This clone has more than one count but fewer than ten. The V gene is TRBV28, the J gene TRBJ1-2; the D gene is possibly TRBD1 (6 bases). The germline V gene has CDR1 MDHEN and CDR2 SYDVKM. This CDR3 is built from 14 residues. Trimming removed 7 bases at V and 7 bases at J, with 19 bases between. The CDR3 DNA follows: TGTGCCAGCATTACTCCAGGGGTAGATTTTGGCTACACCTTC. It encodes CASITPGVDFGYTF.

J is TRBJ2-7 and V is TRBV13; the D gene is possibly TRBD1 (8 bases). CDR1 and CDR2 from the germline V gene are PRHDT and FYEKMQ (reference sequence). This CDR3 region has 15 residues. V lost 5 bases and J lost 6, with 20 bases in between. The CDR3 DNA is TGTGCCAGCAGCCCCCGGGGGGCAGGGGGCGGCGAGCAGTACTTC. It specifies CASSPRGAGGGEQYF.

This clone was observed once. This sequence joins TRBV6-5 and TRBJ2-3, with 8 bases identical to TRBD1. J gave up 2 bases and V 4 bases, and 8 bases lay outside the gene matches. The CDR3 extends over 16 amino acids. Germline CDR1 and CDR2: MNHEY and SVGAGI. CDR3 nucleotides: TGTGCCAGCAGTTCCACCGGACAGGGCTACACAGATACGCAGTATTTT. Translation gives CASSSTGQGYTDTQYF.

J is TRBJ2-7 and V is TRBV21-1; the table gives TRBD2 as D, unverified against the DNA. TRBV21-1 has pseudogene status. This CDR3 is built from 15 residues. The CDR3 reads CASSPNGGASLGQYF. DNA for the CDR3: TGTGCCAGCAGCCCAAATGGGGGGGCCTCCCTCGGGCAGTACTTC.

The genes are TRBV9 and TRBJ1-2; TRBD1 aligns across 9 bases. The CDR3 extends over 17 amino acids. Germline loops: CDR1 SGDLS, CDR2 YYNGEE. V shed 4 bases, J shed 8 bases, and the junction held 18 bases outside the gene matches. Here the CDR3 DNA reads TGTGCCAGCAGCCCTAACACCGTTCCGGGACAGGGAAGCGGCTACACCTTC. Its protein product is CASSPNTVPGQGSGYTF.

V gene TRBV28 combines with J gene TRBJ2-7; no firm D call. Trimming shortened V by 3 bases and J by 3 bases, and 15 bases separated the two germline ends. Per germline, CDR1 MDHEN and CDR2 SYDVKM. CDR3 length: 15 amino acids. Here the CDR3 reads CASSFDKQFNYEQYF. The CDR3 DNA reads as TGTGCCAGCAGTTTTGATAAACAGTTCAACTACGAGCAGTACTTC.

This rearrangement joins TRBV7-9 to TRBJ2-6, with D possibly TRBD2 on 5 matching bases. Trimming took 1 base from V and 5 from J, leaving 9 bases between them. The CDR3 loop spans 15 amino acids. In germline, CDR1 is SEHNR, CDR2 FQNEAQ (reference sequence). CDR3 sequence reads: CASSLGGLRANVLTF. CDR3 DNA sequence: TGTGCCAGCAGCTTAGGAGGGCTTAGGGCCAACGTCCTGACTTTC.

The rearrangement links TRBV19 to TRBJ2-7; D not resolved. Trimming took off 3 bases at V and 5 bases at J, with 14 bases between the two ends. The CDR3 runs 14 residues. Germline V CDR1 and CDR2: LNHDA, SQIVND (reference sequence). The CDR3 DNA reads as TGTGCCAGTAGTATCGGCGGATGGCTCCACGAGCAGTACTTC. Translated, it gives CASSIGGWLHEQYF.

This chain uses TRBV27 with TRBJ1-4; a weak D match, TRBD1 (5 bases). The germline V gene has CDR1 MNHEY and CDR2 SMNVEV (reference sequence). This CDR3 comprises 13 residues. V dropped 7 bases and J dropped 8 bases, with 14 bases sitting between them. CDR3 sequence reads: CASTRASGEKLFF. CDR3 nucleotides: TGTGCCAGCACCAGGGCAAGTGGGGAAAAACTGTTTTTT.

This clone was seen only a few times. CDR3 bases: TGCGCCAGCAGCCAAGAAACTACGGCTAATTCACCCCTCCACTTT. It codes for CASSQETTANSPLHF. The J gene is TRBJ1-6, the V gene TRBV4-3; no firm D call. Trimming stripped 0 bases from V and 6 bases from J, with 9 bases between. CDR3 length equals 15 residues. CDR1 is LGHNA, CDR2 YSLEER, per germline.

The genes are TRBV19 and TRBJ2-7; D gene unclear. The CDR3 contains 13 residues. Germline-derived CDR1 and CDR2 are LNHDA and SQIVND (reference sequence). Trimming stripped 0 bases from V and 3 bases from J, with 6 bases between. The DNA of the CDR3 is TGTGCCAGTAGTATAGATCGAGGCTACGAGCAGTACTTC. Amino acid sequence: CASSIDRGYEQYF. Full variable domain (remainder filled in from reference TRBV19 and TRBJ2-7): DGGITQSPKYLFRKEGQNVTLSCEQNLNHDAMYWYRQDPGQGLRLIYYSQIVNDFQKGDIAEGYSVSREKKESFPLTVTSAQKNPTAFYLCASSIDRGYEQYFGPGTRLTVT.

About this clone: An end of the junction differs from the germline gene, which may be a read error. This rearrangement joins TRBV23-1 to TRBJ2-3, with 15 bases matching TRBD2. TRBV23-1 is an ORF; its function is uncertain. The CDR3 covers 20 residues. The CDR3 loop is CASSQSGQGLAGGRTDTQYF. The CDR3 bases are TGCGCCAGCAGCCAATCAGGGCAGGGACTAGCGGGGGGCCGCACAGATACGCAGTATTTT.

The rearrangement joins TRBV3-1 (or the pseudogene TRBV3-2) to TRBJ1-1; D perhaps matches TRBD1 (6 bases). The CDR3 covers 14 residues. The V end lost 2 bases, the J end lost 6 bases, and 13 bases lay between the germline ends. Looked up from germline, CDR1 is LGHDT and CDR2 is YNNKEL (reference sequence). The CDR3: CASSQPAGVAEAFF. CDR3 nucleotides: TGTGCCAGCAGCCAACCCGCAGGGGTAGCTGAAGCTTTCTTT.

This clone was counted a few times. The chain recombines TRBV5-1 with TRBJ1-1, with D possibly TRBD1 on 5 matching bases. The V gene lost 4 bases and the J gene lost 5 bases, with 12 bases spanning the gap. Germline loops: CDR1 SGHRS, CDR2 YFSETQ. There are 13 residues in the CDR3. The CDR3 loop reads CASSPNGGTEAFF. Written as DNA, the CDR3 is TGCGCCAGCAGCCCGAACGGGGGGACTGAAGCTTTCTTT.

The chain combines TRBV19 with TRBJ1-5; weak D call: TRBD1 (6 bases). Germline V gene sequence: CDR1 LNHDA, CDR2 SQIVND (reference sequence). The CDR3 extends over 16 amino acids. V shed 5 bases and J shed 2 bases, with 16 bases lying between them. In DNA, the CDR3 is TGTGCCAGTAGTTACGATAGGACAGTGGGCAATCAGCCCCAGCATTTT. It yields the protein CASSYDRTVGNQPQHF.

The chain combines TRBV28 with TRBJ2-7; 8 positions match TRBD1. Germline V lookup: CDR1 MDHEN, CDR2 SYDVKM. The CDR3 is made up of 15 amino acids. With V trimmed by 5 bases and J by 3 bases, 9 bases remained unmatched. The CDR3 DNA reads as TGTGCCAGCAGTCAACCAGGGACAGGTTTCTACGAGCAGTACTTC. This encodes CASSQPGTGFYEQYF.